This T cell receptor (beta chain) was recorded in a study of cytomegalovirus exposure and HLA in healthy donors. The germline CDR1 and CDR2 sequences are SSHAT and FNYEAQ (reference sequence). This CDR3 has 15 amino acids. Turning to this clone: At one end, the junction sequence differs from germline, possibly due to a read error.

PCR was performed using 60 Vbeta and 13 Jbeta primers. Assay: immunoSEQ multiplex PCR; the TCRdb copy retains only in-frame clones and omits some. This sample has approximately 110,000 clones, with over 60% found just once. This clonotype originated in a woman aged 18-29 years in good health and CMV-seropositive. The sample consisted of PBMCs. The chain links TRBV7-7 to TRBJ2-1; 9 bases map to TRBD1. CDR3 nucleotide sequence: TGTGCTAGCAGCTGGGACAGGGCCCCCTACAATGAGCAGTTCTTC. Its protein is CASSWDRAPYNEQFF.